This TCR beta chain was identified during a study of T cell responses to AZD1222 COVID-19 vaccine. On this clone itself: Its antigen is currently unknown.

Findings and caveats of the study: Baseline seropositivity occurred in only six AZD1222 recipients. Following two doses of AZD1222, Spike-specific TCR breadth and depth rose. There were mostly white British donors and more females than males, and clonal diversity was possibly underestimated. Repertoires were sampled only after the peak T cell response.

CDR1 and CDR2 (germline): MDHEN, SYDVKM. V lost 3 bases to trimming and J lost 4 bases, with 7 bases between them. This CDR3 comprises 12 residues. Libraries were prepared by immunoSEQ multiplex PCR; TCRdb keeps only in-frame clonotypes and omits some of them. The table lists approximately 90,000 clones, around 85% of them singletons. This rearrangement joins TRBV28 to TRBJ2-7; possible D gene TRBD1, 5 bases. The receptor was derived from an adult in good health. The sample consisted of peripheral blood, taken on day 0 of AZD1222 vaccination. The CDR3 loop reads CASSLGLYEQYF. The DNA of the CDR3 is TGTGCCAGCAGTTTGGGGCTGTACGAGCAGTACTTC. The full variable domain, in which reference TRBV28 and TRBJ2-7 provide the parts outside the CDR3, is DVKVTQSSRYLVKRTGEKVFLECVQDMDHENMFWYRQDPGLGLRLIYFSYDVKMKEKGDIPEGYSVSREKKERFSLILESASTNQTSMYLCASSLGLYEQYFGPGTRLTVT.